The 3 T cell receptor beta chains given below trace back to one sample, sequenced in a study of blood T cell repertoires in COVID-19. Generated by immunoSEQ multiplex PCR, the TCRdb table keeps only in-frame clones and is missing some. The repertoire holds approximately 260,000 clones, with roughly 80% as singletons. Sequenced sample: PBMCs or T cells enriched from blood (not recorded which). The receptors originated from a man over 45 who had recovered from COVID-19.

This chain joins TRBV7-9 and TRBJ2-5; no reliable D call. V gave up 5 bases and J gave up 2 bases, with 3 bases separating them. Germline values: CDR1 SEHNR, CDR2 FQNEAQ (reference sequence). The CDR3 contains 11 residues. The chain's CDR3 is CASSAQETQYF. The CDR3 region has the DNA TGTGCCAGCAGCGCGCAAGAGACCCAGTACTTC.

This clone has a handful of counts. This chain joins TRBV9 and TRBJ2-5; D possibly corresponds to TRBD2 (5 bases). Germline-derived CDR1 and CDR2 are SGDLS and YYNGEE. Trimming stripped 0 bases from V and 2 bases from J, with 5 bases between. CDR3 length: 13 amino acids. The CDR3 sequence: CASSVGGQETQYF. The DNA of the CDR3 is TGTGCCAGCAGCGTAGGAGGGCAAGAGACCCAGTACTTC.

This chain connects TRBV5-1 to TRBJ2-4; 8 positions match TRBD1. CDR3 length equals 15 residues. V was clipped by 3 bases and J by 1 base; unmatched bases: 3. Germline CDR1 SGHRS, CDR2 YFSETQ. CDR3 sequence (DNA): TGCGCCAGCAGCTCCACAGGGGGGGCCAAAAACATTCAGTACTTC. Translation gives CASSSTGGAKNIQYF. Combining the CDR3 with reference TRBV5-1 and TRBJ2-4 gives the whole variable domain KAGVTQTPRYLIKTRGQQVTLSCSPISGHRSVSWYQQTPGQGLQFLFEYFSETQRNKGNFPGRFSGRQFSNSRSEMNVSTLELGDSALYLCASSSTGGAKNIQYFGAGTRLSVL.